This note documents a single TCR beta chain sequence. The antigen this receptor binds is unknown. No much larger clone exists at a distance of one base, and base qualities are not known. Looking up the germline V gene (reference sequence) yields CDR1 MNHNY and CDR2 SVGAGI. CDR3 length: 14 amino acids, cysteine to phenylalanine. Only the CDR3 region is kept as DNA, spanning 42 bases read in frame from base 1. Relative to germline, V is 5 bases shorter and J is 2 bases shorter, with 12 bases between their ends. This entry is derived from a study of blood T cell repertoires in COVID-19 (dated by TCRdb to 2018 to 2021). General notes on the study: Samples from collaborators originated in the United States, Italy and Spain and spanned both the acute and convalescent phases of COVID-19. The prospective study material was composed of cDNA or gDNA derived from T cells, B-cell-depleted T cells, or PBMCs. Subjects who had been exposed to COVID-19, were actively infected with it, or had recovered from it provided the deeply sampled blood TCRbeta repertoires that made up the dataset. The repertoires were released in a freely available public database intended as a resource for research on the immune response to SARS-CoV-2. The samples were drawn from two sources: the first 160 participants of the ongoing ImmuneRACE study, and over 950 subjects contributed by 6 global collaborators. Sample metadata almost always included a de-identified subject ID, COVID-19 status, age in years and sex. Where HLA class I and class II types were available, the types were taken from metadata supplied by the sample provider, not from assay-based typing. Broad study findings and their caveats: The quantity of clinical and demographic metadata differed by source and by participant and was supplied without curation.

TCRbeta CDR3 regions were amplified from genomic DNA using the immunoSEQ Assay, a bias-controlled multiplex PCR. The original pipeline was this. The number of nucleated cells in each sample was estimated by amplification of reference gene primers within the assay. To quantify the absolute abundance of each unique TCRbeta CDR3 rearrangement, sequence reads were collapsed and filtered. Productive Simpson clonality was computed per sample as the square root of Simpson's diversity index over productive rearrangements. Imported from immuneACCESS, the table was reduced by TCRdb to in-frame sequences with V and J called. These copies leave out some clones; in studies compared against another copy, an unresolved V gene accounts for under half, and the cause of the remainder is not known. The V and J calls and clone size are taken from that table; D and trimming were inferred from the DNA. The sample yields about 210,000 clones; approximately 90% were counted once. Approximately 1.2% of the sample comes from the top ten.

The collaborating institutions used their own protocols to collect whole blood in K2EDTA tubes. For TCRbeta analysis, collaborators shipped samples in one of three forms: frozen whole blood, isolated PBMCs, or DNA extracted from either of those sample types. This TCR came from a man between 25 and 39 years old with acute or convalescent COVID-19. The chain was built from TRBV6-6 and TRBJ1-2; the D gene is possibly TRBD1, with 6 bases matching. Material: peripheral blood. The CDR3 protein: CASSPRTANYGYTF. The DNA is TGTGCCAGCAGTCCTAGGACAGCAAACTATGGCTACACCTTC.